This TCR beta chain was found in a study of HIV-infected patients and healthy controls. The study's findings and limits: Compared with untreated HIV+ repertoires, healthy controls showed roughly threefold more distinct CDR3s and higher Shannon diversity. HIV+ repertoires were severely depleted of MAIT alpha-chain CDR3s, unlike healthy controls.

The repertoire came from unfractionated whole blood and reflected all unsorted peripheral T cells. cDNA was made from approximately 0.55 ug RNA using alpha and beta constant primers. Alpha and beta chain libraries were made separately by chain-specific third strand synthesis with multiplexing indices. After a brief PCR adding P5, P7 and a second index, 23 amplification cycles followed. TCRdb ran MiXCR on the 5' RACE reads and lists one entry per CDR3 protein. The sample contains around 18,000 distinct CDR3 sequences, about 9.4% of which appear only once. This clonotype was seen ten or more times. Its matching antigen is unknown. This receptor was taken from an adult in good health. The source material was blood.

The CDR3 sequence: CASSMAWEARADTQYF. CDR3 sequence (DNA): TGTGCCAGTAGTATGGCGTGGGAGGCCCGGGCAGATACGCAGTATTTT. The genes are TRBV19 and TRBJ2-3; D perhaps matches TRBD2 (6 bases). Germline values: CDR1 LNHDA, CDR2 SQIVND (reference sequence). There are 16 residues in the CDR3. V dropped 3 bases and J dropped 4 bases, with 17 bases sitting between them.